This T cell receptor (beta chain) is from a study of T-cell reconstitution after alpha-beta-depleted transplantation in children. Study conclusions and caveats: One year after transplant, T-cell counts and diversity came mostly from newly produced T cells. Elevated TCRbeta diversity at day 60 was traced, in some patients, to surviving recipient T cells and thymic progenitors. Roughly two months post-transplant, alpha-beta T cells reportedly originated from several hundred graft clones that had expanded.

This clonotype was detected a few times. No antigen is known for it. Construction of the TCRbeta library involved unique molecular identifiers. TCRdb processed the PCR reads anew with MiXCR; each CDR3 protein has one entry. The repertoire holds 17,000 or so distinct CDR3 sequences, with roughly an eighth as singletons. CDR1 SEHNR and CDR2 FQNEAQ come from the germline V gene (reference sequence). This CDR3 is 14 amino acids long. V lost 5 bases and J 7 bases, leaving 15 bases between the germline ends. Sequencing was performed on PBMCs, mostly from graft donor cells, taken 180 days after TCRalphabeta/CD19-depleted stem cell transplant. The chain employs TRBV7-9 and TRBJ1-5; D ambiguous. The receptor was derived from a boy younger than two who had a stem cell transplant for Wiskott-Aldrich syndrome, so the T cells may come from the graft donor. The CDR3 is CASSPDWMRQPQHF. The DNA of the CDR3 is TGTGCCAGCAGCCCGGACTGGATGCGACAGCCCCAGCATTTT.